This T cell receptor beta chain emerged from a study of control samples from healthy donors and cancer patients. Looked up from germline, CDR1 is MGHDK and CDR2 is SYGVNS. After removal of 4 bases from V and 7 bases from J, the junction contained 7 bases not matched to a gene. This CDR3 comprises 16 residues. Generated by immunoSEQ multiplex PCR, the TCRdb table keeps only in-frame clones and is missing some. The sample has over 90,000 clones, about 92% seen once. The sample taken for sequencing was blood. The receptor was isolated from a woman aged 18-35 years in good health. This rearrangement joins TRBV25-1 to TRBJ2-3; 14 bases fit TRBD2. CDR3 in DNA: TGTGCCAGCAGTGCCTCCGGGACTAGCGGGGGTTATACGCAGTATTTT. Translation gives CASSASGTSGGYTQYF. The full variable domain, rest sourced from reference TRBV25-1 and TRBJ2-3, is EADIYQTPRYLVIGTGKKITLECSQTMGHDKMYWYQQDPGMELHLIHYSYGVNSTEKGDLSSESTVSRIRTEHFPLTLESARPSHTSQYLCASSASGTSGGYTQYFGPGTRLTVL.